This T cell receptor (beta chain) was profiled in a study of blood T cell repertoires in COVID-19. Overall study context: From T cells, B-cell-depleted T cells, or PBMCs came the material, which was cDNA or gDNA.

In the original processing: From reference gene primer amplification, estimates of nucleated cell counts were derived. Assay: immunoSEQ multiplex PCR; the TCRdb copy retains only in-frame clones and omits some. That table supplies the V and J calls and clone size; D and trimming were determined from the DNA. The repertoire has around 220,000 clones, around nine tenths of them found once; the top ten carry more than 1.4%. Per the germline V gene, CDR1 is LNHDA and CDR2 is SQIVND (reference sequence). V lost 3 bases, J lost 8 bases, and 13 bases stayed unmatched. The CDR3 runs 17 residues. The chain links TRBV19 to TRBJ2-1, with TRBD2 matching over 10 bases. Sequencing was carried out using peripheral blood. This sequence was found in a man aged 18-30 years with active or convalescent COVID-19. Here the CDR3 DNA reads TGTGCCAGTAGTATCCCCGAAACTAGCGGGAAATCGGATGAGCAGTTCTTC. The encoded protein is CASSIPETSGKSDEQFF.